This T cell receptor beta chain was recovered during a study of graft-versus-host responses after intestinal transplantation. Study context: Each recipient received a multivisceral, liver-intestinal, or isolated intestinal graft. Findings and caveats of the study: Allograft clonal ratios (graft-versus-host to host-versus-graft) were high in patients who had graft-donor T cell macrochimerism. Some GvH clones appeared in ileal mucosa or blood before recipient bone marrow.

Measured with immunoSEQ multiplex PCR; TCRdb has only the in-frame clones, and not every one. Of 71,000 or so clones listed, roughly 87% are singletons. Turning to this clone: Antigen: not known.

This CDR3 is built from 17 residues. Germline lookup yields CDR1 SEHNR and CDR2 FQNEAQ (reference sequence). V shed 0 bases and J shed 2 bases, with 17 bases lying between them. The source material was unstimulated CD8+ T cells sorted from spleen or lymph node cells, sampled before intestinal transplant. The clonotype comes from a human donor who received an intestinal transplant. V and J are TRBV7-9 and TRBJ2-7; D may be TRBD1 (7 bases). As DNA, the CDR3 is TGTGCCAGCAGCTTAGCACCGGCGCAGGGGGGCGCCTACGAGCAGTACTTC. Amino acids: CASSLAPAQGGAYEQYF.